These 27 T cell receptor beta chains were all obtained from the same sample, sequenced in a study of blood T cell repertoires in COVID-19. Profiling relied on immunoSEQ multiplex PCR, and the TCRdb table lists in-frame clones only, not all of them. The table has under 500,000 clones, approximately 90% seen once. The sequenced sample was peripheral blood. The receptors were gathered from a woman in her 30s with acute or convalescent COVID-19.

This chain joins TRBV19 and TRBJ2-3; D is possibly TRBD1 (5 bases). Trimming removed 0 bases at V and 2 bases at J, with 15 bases between. The CDR3 consists of 17 residues. Germline lookup yields CDR1 LNHDA and CDR2 SQIVND (reference sequence). CDR3 residues: CASSIERGRMYTDTQYF. CDR3 DNA sequence: TGTGCCAGTAGTATAGAAAGGGGCAGAATGTACACAGATACGCAGTATTTT.

V usage is TRBV27 and J usage is TRBJ2-7; 8 positions match TRBD2. The J segment lost 4 bases and the V segment lost 6 bases, leaving 8 bases of the junction unmatched. This CDR3 comprises 14 residues. Germline V CDR1 and CDR2: MNHEY, SMNVEV (reference sequence). CDR3 in DNA: TGTGCCAGCAGCGAGGGTAGCGGGGTTTACGAGCAGTACTTC. This gives the protein CASSEGSGVYEQYF.

This clone was seen a few times. V is TRBV4-1 and J is TRBJ2-7; D might be TRBD2 (6 bases). CDR3 size: 15 residues. Trimming stripped 5 bases from V and 0 bases from J, with 14 bases between. The germline gives CDR1 MGHRA, CDR2 YSYEKL. Here the CDR3 reads CASSSAGGSSYEQYF. The CDR3 DNA reads as TGCGCCAGCAGCTCTGCTGGGGGGAGCTCCTACGAGCAGTACTTC.

The chain recombines TRBV7-9 with TRBJ1-2, with D tentatively TRBD1 (5 bases). Germline V gene data show CDR1 as SEHNR and CDR2 as FQNEAQ (reference sequence). The CDR3 length is 13 residues. The V end lost 5 bases, the J end lost 8 bases, and 15 bases lay between the germline ends. The CDR3 is CASSPGSSGGYTF. CDR3 coding DNA: TGTGCCAGCAGCCCAGGGTCATCGGGCGGCTACACCTTC.

The V and J genes are TRBV29-1 and TRBJ2-2; 8 nucleotides agree with TRBD1. Germline CDR1 and CDR2: SQVTM and ANQGSEA. The trim removed 2 bases at V and 7 bases at J, leaving 6 bases unmatched. CDR3 size: 14 residues. CDR3 region: CSVESQGANGELFF. In DNA form, the CDR3 reads TGCAGCGTTGAAAGCCAGGGGGCGAACGGGGAGCTGTTTTTT.

V gene TRBV9 combines with J gene TRBJ1-2, with 7 bases matching TRBD1. From germline, CDR1 is SGDLS and CDR2 YYNGEE. CDR3 length: 16 residues. Trimming at V came to 4 bases and at J to 1 base, leaving 10 bases not matched to a gene. The CDR3 sequence is CASSPPQGWGNYGYTF. In nucleotides, the CDR3 is TGTGCCAGCAGCCCTCCACAGGGGTGGGGTAACTATGGCTACACCTTC. Variable domain in full (rest from reference TRBV9 and TRBJ1-2): DSGVTQTPKHLITATGQRVTLRCSPRSGDLSVYWYQQSLDQGLQFLIQYYNGEERAKGNILERFSAQQFPDLHSELNLSSLELGDSALYFCASSPPQGWGNYGYTFGSGTRLTVV.

J is TRBJ2-4 and V is TRBV5-1; 8 bases fit TRBD2. Germline V gene lookup returns CDR1 SGHRS and CDR2 YFSETQ. V lost 1 base and J lost 5; bases outside the gene matches: 5. The CDR3 is 15 residues long. The CDR3 sequence: CASSLSGGRQNIQYF. The DNA of the CDR3 is TGCGCCAGCAGCTTGAGCGGGGGCCGCCAAAACATTCAGTACTTC.

The V gene is TRBV7-2, the J gene TRBJ1-5; no clear D gene. The CDR3 consists of 13 residues. The germline V gene has CDR1 SGHTA and CDR2 FQGNSA. Trimming stripped 6 bases from V and 2 bases from J, with 8 bases between. CDR3 in amino acids: CASRIAGNQPQHF. CDR3 in DNA: TGTGCCAGCAGGATAGCTGGCAATCAGCCCCAGCATTTT.

CDR3 sequence: CASSEAFTGGEQFF. DNA of the CDR3: TGTGCCAGCAGTGAAGCGTTTACAGGGGGTGAGCAGTTCTTC. V gene TRBV2 combines with J gene TRBJ2-1; 8 nucleotides align to TRBD1. In germline, CDR1 is SNHLY, CDR2 FYNNEI. The CDR3 runs to 14 residues. Unmatched junction bases numbered 4, after V lost 0 bases and J lost 9 bases.

V is TRBV28 and J is TRBJ2-3; the match to TRBD2 covers 8 bases. V was clipped by 5 bases and J by 1 base; unmatched bases: 5. Per the germline V gene, CDR1 is MDHEN and CDR2 is SYDVKM. The CDR3 runs 15 residues. CDR3 DNA: TGTGCCAGCAGTGCCCCGCGGGGGGGCACAGATACGCAGTATTTT. Its protein product is CASSAPRGGTDTQYF.

The gene calls are TRBV5-1 and TRBJ1-1; D is perhaps TRBD1 (6 bases). This CDR3 is built from 14 residues. Germline V gene sequence: CDR1 SGHRS, CDR2 YFSETQ. V lost 3 bases to trimming and J lost 1 base, with 10 bases between them. As DNA, the CDR3 is TGCGCCAGCAGCTCTTGGACAGCGAACACTGAAGCTTTCTTT. Amino acid sequence: CASSSWTANTEAFF.

The chain employs TRBV11-2 and TRBJ2-7, with D possibly being TRBD2 (6 bases). This CDR3 spans 15 amino acids. The germline gives CDR1 SGHAT, CDR2 FQNNGV. V lost 7 bases and J lost 0, with 16 bases in between. DNA of the CDR3: TGTGCCAGCACCCTCCGGGACTCAAGCTCCTACGAGCAGTACTTC. Amino acids: CASTLRDSSSYEQYF.

The V gene is TRBV19, the J gene TRBJ1-2, with D perhaps matching TRBD1 (5 bases). V lost 6 bases and J 3 bases, leaving 14 bases between the germline ends. Germline V gene sequence: CDR1 LNHDA, CDR2 SQIVND (reference sequence). The CDR3 totals 14 residues. This CDR3 reads CASSPTGVHYGYTF. In nucleotides, the CDR3 is TGTGCCAGTAGCCCGACGGGGGTTCACTATGGCTACACCTTC. The full variable domain, in which reference TRBV19 and TRBJ1-2 provide the parts outside the CDR3, is DGGITQSPKYLFRKEGQNVTLSCEQNLNHDAMYWYRQDPGQGLRLIYYSQIVNDFQKGDIAEGYSVSREKKESFPLTVTSAQKNPTAFYLCASSPTGVHYGYTFGSGTRLTVV.

The CDR3 DNA sequence: TGTGCCAGCGGGGTGGAATGGGACAGGTTAACCTACGAGCAGTACTTC. Translated: CASGVEWDRLTYEQYF. V and J are TRBV2 and TRBJ2-7, with TRBD1 matching 8 bases. In germline, CDR1 is SNHLY, CDR2 FYNNEI. The V segment lost 8 bases and the J segment 2 bases; nucleotides outside the gene matches: 14. The CDR3 runs 16 residues. The variable domain in full, completed from reference TRBV2 and TRBJ2-7, reads EPEVTQTPSHQVTQMGQEVILRCVPISNHLYFYWYRQILGQKVEFLVSFYNNEISEKSEIFDDQFSVERPDGSNFTLKIRSTKLEDSAMYFCASGVEWDRLTYEQYFGPGTRLTVT.

The V call is TRBV4-1, the J call TRBJ1-6, with D hard to call. Deletions cut 4 bases from V and 4 bases from J, with 14 bases between. Per the germline V gene, CDR1 is MGHRA and CDR2 is YSYEKL. The CDR3 contains 16 residues. The CDR3 here is CASSPTVQAYNSPLHF. Here the CDR3 DNA reads TGCGCCAGCAGCCCTACCGTTCAGGCTTATAATTCACCCCTCCACTTT.

The J gene is TRBJ2-1, the V gene TRBV21-1; the table's TRBD2 call for D was not verified on the DNA. TRBV21-1 is termed a pseudogene. The CDR3 length is 17 residues. The CDR3 sequence is CASSKGTKVTPYNEQFF. CDR3 DNA sequence: TGTGCCAGCAGCAAAGGAACTAAAGTAACTCCCTACAATGAGCAGTTCTTC.

V and J are TRBV28 and TRBJ2-7, with TRBD2 matching 8 bases. The length of the CDR3 is 14 residues. CDR1 is MDHEN and CDR2 is SYDVKM in the germline V gene. After removal of 7 bases from V and 5 bases from J, the junction contained 10 bases not matched to a gene. This CDR3 reads CASTRGGQDNEQYF. The DNA of the CDR3 is TGTGCCAGCACCCGGGGGGGGCAAGACAACGAGCAGTACTTC.

The chain has TRBV10-3 and TRBJ2-3, with 10 bases lining up with TRBD2. Germline V lookup: CDR1 ENHRY, CDR2 SYGVKD. CDR3 length: 15 residues. V shed 0 bases and J 4 bases; nucleotides not matched to a gene: 1. CDR3 sequence reads: CAISESAGGPDTQYF. The CDR3 nucleotides are TGTGCCATCAGTGAGTCAGCGGGGGGGCCAGATACGCAGTATTTT.

The V gene is TRBV15, the J gene TRBJ1-1; TRBD1 aligns across 9 bases. Germline V gives CDR1 LNHNV, CDR2 YYDKDF (reference sequence). V was pared by 5 bases and J by 0 bases, with 4 bases of the junction left unmatched. The CDR3 sequence is 15 residues long. CDR3 loop: CATSEGTGMNTEAFF. The DNA of the CDR3 is TGTGCCACCAGCGAGGGGACAGGGATGAACACTGAAGCTTTCTTT. The variable domain in full, with the rest retrieved from reference TRBV15 and TRBJ1-1, is DAMVIQNPRYQVTQFGKPVTLSCSQTLNHNVMYWYQQKSSQAPKLLFHYYDKDFNNEADTPDNFQSRRPNTSFCFLDIRSPGLGDTAMYLCATSEGTGMNTEAFFGQGTRLTVV.

The chain employs TRBV5-1 and TRBJ2-5, with a weak D call TRBD2 (6 bases). The germline V and J ends were trimmed by 3 bases and 0 bases, with 9 bases remaining between them. Germline lookup yields CDR1 SGHRS and CDR2 YFSETQ. This CDR3 has 14 amino acids. The CDR3 region is CASSSGGNQETQYF. CDR3 coding DNA: TGCGCCAGCAGCTCAGGCGGGAACCAAGAGACCCAGTACTTC.

CDR3 in amino acids: CASSSYSPNQPQHF. In DNA form, the CDR3 reads TGTGCCAGCAGTTCATACAGCCCCAATCAGCCCCAGCATTTT. The chain combines TRBV2 with TRBJ1-5; D gene ambiguous. The CDR3 runs 14 residues. Between the trimmed V and J ends, which lost 5 bases and 3 bases, there was a span of 11 bases. Germline-derived CDR1 and CDR2 are SNHLY and FYNNEI.

V usage is TRBV5-1 and J usage is TRBJ1-4; 7 nucleotides agree with TRBD1. CDR3 length: 15 residues. Germline V gene lookup returns CDR1 SGHRS and CDR2 YFSETQ. Unmatched junction bases numbered 7, after V lost 4 bases and J lost 4 bases. CDR3 region: CASSAGTAINEKLFF. CDR3 bases: TGCGCCAGCAGCGCCGGGACAGCGATTAATGAAAAACTGTTTTTT. The whole variable domain, filled in from reference TRBV5-1 and TRBJ1-4, reads KAGVTQTPRYLIKTRGQQVTLSCSPISGHRSVSWYQQTPGQGLQFLFEYFSETQRNKGNFPGRFSGRQFSNSRSEMNVSTLELGDSALYLCASSAGTAINEKLFFGSGTQLSVL.

The chain links TRBV7-2 to TRBJ1-6; D not certain. Germline V gene sequence: CDR1 SGHTA, CDR2 FQGNSA. The CDR3 extends over 16 amino acids. Trimming took off 2 bases at V and 7 bases at J, with 15 bases between the two ends. The CDR3 spells CASSLFTVTINSPLHF. As DNA, the CDR3 is TGTGCCAGCAGCTTATTTACAGTAACCATAAATTCACCCCTCCACTTT. The variable domain in full, completed from reference TRBV7-2 and TRBJ1-6, reads GAGVSQSPSNKVTEKGKDVELRCDPISGHTALYWYRQSLGQGLEFLIYFQGNSAPDKSGLPSDRFSAERTGGSVSTLTIQRTQQEDSAVYLCASSLFTVTINSPLHFGNGTRLTVT.

The J gene is TRBJ2-1, the V gene TRBV19; 9 positions match TRBD1. This CDR3 has 15 residues. Trimming cost V 5 bases and J 6 bases; bases outside gene matches: 8. Germline CDR1 LNHDA, CDR2 SQIVND (reference sequence). CDR3 bases: TGTGCCAGTAGTGAGTTGGACAGGGGCGGCAATGAGCAGTTCTTC. Its protein product is CASSELDRGGNEQFF.

The chain combines TRBV10-3 with TRBJ2-3, with a possible D match to TRBD1 (5 bases). Looked up from germline, CDR1 is ENHRY and CDR2 is SYGVKD. CDR3 size: 12 residues. V was cut by 6 bases and J by 5 bases, with 9 bases left in between. The CDR3 loop reads CAISDREDTQYF. The CDR3 DNA sequence: TGTGCCATCAGCGACAGAGAAGATACGCAGTATTTT.

This clone was seen just once. The J gene is TRBJ2-2, the V gene TRBV24-1, with D possibly being TRBD1 (6 bases). This CDR3 is built from 16 residues. Trimming took 4 bases from V and 3 from J, leaving 14 bases between them. Looked up from germline, CDR1 is KGHDR and CDR2 is SFDVKD. The CDR3 here is CATSDPTGFHTGELFF. In DNA, the CDR3 is TGTGCCACCAGTGACCCGACAGGTTTCCACACCGGGGAGCTGTTTTTT.

CDR3 amino acids: CASYDPWRMNTEAFF. CDR3 DNA: TGTGCCAGCTACGACCCATGGAGGATGAACACTGAAGCTTTCTTT. V gene TRBV6-5 combines with J gene TRBJ1-1; D uncertain. The ends were cut back, 8 bases at V and 0 bases at J, with 16 bases in the middle. The CDR3 consists of 15 residues. Germline loops: CDR1 MNHEY, CDR2 SVGAGI.